Sample share makes the clone carrying this TCR beta chain medium-sized. CDR1 and CDR2 from the germline V gene are SEHNR and FQNEAQ (reference sequence). V lost 2 bases and J lost 3, with 13 bases in between. The CDR3 length is 15 residues. A single record per CDR3 protein comes from TCRdb applying MiXCR to the RT-PCR reads. The repertoire consists of 1,500 to 2,000 distinct CDR3 sequences, with more than 6.5% occurring once and the leading ten covering roughly 22%. This sample stems from a study of immune reconstitution after stem cell transplant in scleroderma. This material was collected before or after autologous hematopoietic stem cell transplantation (not recorded which). This sequence was found in a male donor with systemic sclerosis. The chain uses TRBV7-9 and TRBJ2-5; possibly TRBD1 for D (5 bases). The CDR3 DNA follows: TGTGCCAGCAGCTTAAGGGCAGGGTGGAAAGAGACCCAGTACTTC. Its protein product is CASSLRAGWKETQYF. Full variable domain (rest looked up from reference TRBV7-9 and TRBJ2-5): DTGVSQNPRHKITKRGQNVTFRCDPISEHNRLYWYRQTLGQGPEFLTYFQNEAQLEKSRLLSDRFSAERPKGSFSTLEIQRTEQGDSAMYLCASSLRAGWKETQYFGPGTRLLVL.